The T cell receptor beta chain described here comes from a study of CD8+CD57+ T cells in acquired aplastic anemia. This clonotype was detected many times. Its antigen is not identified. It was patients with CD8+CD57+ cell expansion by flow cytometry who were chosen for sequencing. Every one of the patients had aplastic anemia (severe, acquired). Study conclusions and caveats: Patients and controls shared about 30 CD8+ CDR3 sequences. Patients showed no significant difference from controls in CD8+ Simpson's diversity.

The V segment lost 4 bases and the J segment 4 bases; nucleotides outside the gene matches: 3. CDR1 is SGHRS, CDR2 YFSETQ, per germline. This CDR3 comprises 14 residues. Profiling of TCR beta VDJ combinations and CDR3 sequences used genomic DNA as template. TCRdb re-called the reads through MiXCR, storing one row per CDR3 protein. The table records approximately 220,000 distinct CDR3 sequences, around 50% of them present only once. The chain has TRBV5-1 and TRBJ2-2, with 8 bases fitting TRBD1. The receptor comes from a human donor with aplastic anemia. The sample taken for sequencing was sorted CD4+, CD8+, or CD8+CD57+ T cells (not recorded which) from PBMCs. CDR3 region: CASSATGATGELFF. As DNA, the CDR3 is TGCGCCAGCAGCGCGACAGGGGCCACCGGGGAGCTGTTTTTT.